These T cell receptor beta chains were read from a single sample in a study of blood T cell repertoires in COVID-19. Using immunoSEQ multiplex PCR, the repertoire was profiled, and TCRdb retains in-frame clones only, with some absent. Of nearly 300,000 clones listed, approximately 84% are singletons. Sample: peripheral blood. These receptors came from a human donor with COVID-19, enrolled during active disease. The donor label of this sample is uncertain. CDR3s include the opening cysteine and the closing phenylalanine or tryptophan. The D gene is left open where the match is weak. Where a row states a size, it is once, few, many or the class of an expanded clone; other rows omit it.

V gene: TRBV7-2; J gene: TRBJ2-1; CDR3 length: 16; clone size: .; D gene: .; CDR3 protein: CASSLAVGGAYNEQFF; CDR3 DNA: TGTGCCAGCAGCTTAGCCGTCGGGGGTGCCTACAATGAGCAGTTCTTC
V gene: TRBV3-1/TRBV3-2; J gene: TRBJ2-7; CDR3 length: 14; clone size: .; D gene: TRBD1; CDR3 protein: CASSPRTGVGEQYF; CDR3 DNA: TGTGCCAGCAGCCCTCGGACAGGGGTGGGTGAGCAGTACTTC
V gene: TRBV7-3; J gene: TRBJ2-1; CDR3 length: 14; clone size: .; D gene: TRBD2; CDR3 protein: CASSTSGRYNEQFF; CDR3 DNA: TGTGCCAGCAGCACTAGCGGGCGGTACAATGAGCAGTTCTTC
V gene: TRBV3-1/TRBV3-2; J gene: TRBJ1-2; CDR3 length: 15; clone size: .; D gene: TRBD1; CDR3 protein: CASSQVAGGGYGYTF; CDR3 DNA: TGTGCCAGCAGCCAAGTTGCAGGGGGCGGCTATGGCTACACCTTC
V gene: TRBV5-1; J gene: TRBJ2-1; CDR3 length: 15; clone size: .; D gene: .; CDR3 protein: CASSPGDTSYNEQFF; CDR3 DNA: TGCGCCAGCAGCCCGGGGGATACCTCCTACAATGAGCAGTTCTTC
V gene: TRBV15; J gene: TRBJ2-7; CDR3 length: 14; clone size: once; D gene: .; CDR3 protein: CATSSPGRSHEQYF; CDR3 DNA: TGTGCCACCAGCAGCCCAGGGAGGAGCCACGAGCAGTACTTC
V gene: TRBV6-1; J gene: TRBJ2-7; CDR3 length: 14; clone size: .; D gene: .; CDR3 protein: CASSEPGIAHEQYF; CDR3 DNA: TGTGCCAGCAGTGAACCGGGGATCGCCCACGAGCAGTACTTC
V gene: TRBV18; J gene: TRBJ1-1; CDR3 length: 15; clone size: .; D gene: .; CDR3 protein: CASSPRAGSATEAFF; CDR3 DNA: TGTGCCAGCTCACCAAGGGCAGGGTCGGCCACTGAAGCTTTCTTT
V gene: TRBV7-9; J gene: TRBJ2-1; CDR3 length: 12; clone size: .; D gene: .; CDR3 protein: CARGGGYDEQFF; CDR3 DNA: TGTGCCAGAGGAGGCGGGTACGATGAGCAGTTCTTC
V gene: TRBV5-1; J gene: TRBJ2-3; CDR3 length: 14; clone size: .; D gene: .; CDR3 protein: CASSLGTPPDTQYF; CDR3 DNA: TGCGCCAGCAGCTTAGGGACTCCACCAGATACGCAGTATTTT
V gene: TRBV7-2; J gene: TRBJ2-1; CDR3 length: 14; clone size: .; D gene: .; CDR3 protein: CASSLVGVSAEQFF; CDR3 DNA: TGTGCCAGCAGCTTAGTTGGAGTCTCGGCGGAGCAGTTCTTC
V gene: TRBV6-5; J gene: TRBJ2-5; CDR3 length: 13; clone size: .; D gene: TRBD2; CDR3 protein: CASRPSGRETQYF; CDR3 DNA: TGTGCCAGCAGACCCAGCGGGAGAGAGACCCAGTACTTC
V gene: TRBV7-2; J gene: TRBJ2-7; CDR3 length: 15; clone size: few; D gene: TRBD2; CDR3 protein: CASSPMGGETYEQYF; CDR3 DNA: TGTGCCAGCAGCCCTATGGGGGGGGAAACCTACGAGCAGTACTTC
V gene: TRBV19; J gene: TRBJ1-5; CDR3 length: 17; clone size: .; D gene: TRBD1; CDR3 protein: CASSTTSGQGYIQPQHF; CDR3 DNA: TGTGCCAGTAGTACGACCTCGGGACAGGGGTATATTCAGCCCCAGCATTTT
V gene: TRBV27; J gene: TRBJ1-1; CDR3 length: 14; clone size: .; D gene: .; CDR3 protein: CASSLSRVNTEAFF; CDR3 DNA: TGTGCCAGCAGTTTGTCCAGGGTCAACACTGAAGCTTTCTTT